This T cell receptor beta chain came from a study of Graves' ophthalmopathy and Graves' hyperthyroidism. Overall study results and limits: Discrimination between ophthalmopathy and stable hyperthyroidism by a 13-signature model showed roughly 88% sensitivity and 70% to 82% specificity. Blood also harbored most expanded thyroid clonotypes above 0.001 frequency.

Germline CDR1 is MNHEY and CDR2 is SVGEGT. Trimming pared 0 bases from V and 2 bases from J, leaving 5 bases between. The CDR3 has 13 residues. Transcripts of RNA were the source for amplifying TCR beta CDR3 regions. Scientists carried out first-round RT-PCR using HTBI primers and then a second-round multiplex PCR. TCRdb used MiXCR to reprocess the multiplex PCR reads, holding one entry per CDR3 protein. The table has some 400,000 distinct CDR3 sequences, around 18% seen once; the top ten hold around 1.4%. Ophthalmopathy in the donors was of moderate-to-severe activity, with CAS ≥3, NOSPECS ≥4 and duration under 3 months. Patients with other autoimmune diseases, uncontrolled infections, pregnancy or lactation were excluded. This clonotype occurred many times. Its specificity is not known.

V usage is TRBV6-2 or TRBV6-3 and J usage is TRBJ2-7; D is ambiguous. This clonotype was sampled from a woman aged 18-30 years with Graves' ophthalmopathy. The sample was peripheral blood. The chain's CDR3 is CASSYSNTYEQYF. In DNA form, the CDR3 reads TGTGCCAGCAGTTACTCGAACACCTACGAGCAGTACTTC.